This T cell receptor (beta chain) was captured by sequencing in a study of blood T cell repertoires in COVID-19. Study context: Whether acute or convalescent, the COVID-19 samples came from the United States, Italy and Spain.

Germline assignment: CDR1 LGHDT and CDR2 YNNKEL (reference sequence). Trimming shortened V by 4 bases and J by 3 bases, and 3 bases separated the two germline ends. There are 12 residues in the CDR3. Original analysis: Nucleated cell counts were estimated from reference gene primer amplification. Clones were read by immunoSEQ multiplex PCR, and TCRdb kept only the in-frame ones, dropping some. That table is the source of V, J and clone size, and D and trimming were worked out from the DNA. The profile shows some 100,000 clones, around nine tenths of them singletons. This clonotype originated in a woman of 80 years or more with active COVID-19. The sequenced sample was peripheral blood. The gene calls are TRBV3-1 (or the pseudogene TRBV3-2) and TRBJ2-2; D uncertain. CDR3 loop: CASSLDTGELFF. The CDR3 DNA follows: TGTGCCAGCAGCCTAGACACCGGGGAGCTGTTTTTT.